Listed here are 16 T cell receptor beta chains from one sample, sequenced in a study of cytomegalovirus exposure and HLA in healthy donors. PCR amplification relied on 60 Vbeta primers (plus 13 Jbeta primers). Profiled with immunoSEQ multiplex PCR; TCRdb holds only in-frame clones, not every one. The table has 200,000 to 250,000 clones, around 89% seen once. Sequences were obtained from PBMCs. The receptors were sampled from a woman aged 18-29 years in good health and CMV-seronegative.

V gene TRBV27 combines with J gene TRBJ1-6; 9 bases align to TRBD1. This CDR3 comprises 15 residues. The germline V gene has CDR1 MNHEY and CDR2 SMNVEV (reference sequence). The junction had 6 bases not matched to a gene; V was cut back by 5 bases and J by 7 bases. CDR3 DNA: TGTGCCAGCAGTCCGACCGGGACAGGGAATTCACCCCTCCACTTT. The encoded protein is CASSPTGTGNSPLHF.

V gene TRBV7-2 combines with J gene TRBJ1-5; D remains unclear. The CDR3 has 14 amino acids. The germline gives CDR1 SGHTA, CDR2 FQGNSA. V was cut by 3 bases and J by 4 bases, with 10 bases left in between. CDR3 sequence reads: CASSFSSPNQPQHF. CDR3 DNA sequence: TGTGCCAGCAGCTTTTCTAGCCCTAATCAGCCCCAGCATTTT.

V and J are TRBV13 and TRBJ2-7; TRBD2 matches 7 bases. Germline CDR1 is PRHDT and CDR2 is FYEKMQ (reference sequence). Trimming cost V 5 bases and J 3 bases; bases outside gene matches: 7. The CDR3 is made up of 14 amino acids. The CDR3 here is CASSHSGTDYEQYF. CDR3 coding DNA: TGTGCCAGCAGCCACAGCGGGACTGACTACGAGCAGTACTTC.

V and J are TRBV21-1 and TRBJ2-1; TRBD1 is the table's D call and was not checked against the DNA. TRBV21-1 counts as a pseudogene. This CDR3 contains 13 residues. CDR3 sequence reads: CASKKGRNNEQFF. For the CDR3, the DNA is TGTGCCAGCAAAAAGGGGCGGAACAATGAGCAGTTCTTC.

The J gene is TRBJ2-7, the V gene TRBV9; D is uncertain. The CDR3 consists of 15 residues. The germline V gene has CDR1 SGDLS and CDR2 YYNGEE. With 0 bases removed from V and 1 base from J, the gap between germline ends came to 11 bases. The CDR3 DNA follows: TGTGCCAGCAGCGTAGACGGAACAGTTTCCTACGAGCAGTACTTC. Translating gives CASSVDGTVSYEQYF.

This chain joins TRBV4-1 and TRBJ1-2; possibly TRBD1 for D (6 bases). Trimming stripped 1 base from V and 4 bases from J, with 13 bases between. Germline CDR1 MGHRA, CDR2 YSYEKL. The CDR3 has 15 residues. DNA of the CDR3: TGCGCCAGCAGCCAAGGACGACAGGCGAGCTATGGCTACACCTTC. Its protein is CASSQGRQASYGYTF.

CDR3 coding DNA: TGTGCCAGCAGCCCCACCAAAGCGGGATTTGACGAGCAGTACTTC. This translates into CASSPTKAGFDEQYF. J is TRBJ2-7 and V is TRBV4-2, with TRBD2 identical over 7 bases. V lost 4 bases and J lost 5; bases outside the gene matches: 11. This CDR3 is 15 amino acids long. From germline, CDR1 is LGHNA and CDR2 YNFKEQ.

The rearrangement joins TRBV4-2 to TRBJ1-2; 10 nucleotides match TRBD1. The junction had 3 bases not matched to a gene; V was cut back by 4 bases and J by 1 base. Germline V CDR1 and CDR2: LGHNA, YNFKEQ. There are 15 residues in the CDR3. The CDR3 reads CASSLGQGVNYGYTF. In DNA, the CDR3 is TGTGCCAGCAGCCTCGGACAGGGGGTTAACTATGGCTACACCTTC.

The chain employs TRBV7-9 and TRBJ1-4; D may be TRBD1 (5 bases). Germline V lookup: CDR1 SEHNR, CDR2 FQNEAQ (reference sequence). V shed 5 bases and J shed 4 bases, with 17 bases lying between them. The CDR3 length is 16 residues. DNA for the CDR3: TGTGCCAGCAGCCCACGCCCGACAGTCCTTAATGAAAAACTGTTTTTT. This translates into CASSPRPTVLNEKLFF.

The chain links TRBV4-2 to TRBJ2-6, with D perhaps TRBD2 (6 bases). The CDR3 length is 15 residues. In germline, CDR1 is LGHNA, CDR2 YNFKEQ. V was pared by 1 base and J by 2 bases, with 6 bases between. The DNA of the CDR3 is TGTGCCAGCAGCCAAGCGGGGGCTGGGGCCAACGTCCTGACTTTC. It encodes CASSQAGAGANVLTF.

V gene TRBV18 combines with J gene TRBJ2-7; D is possibly TRBD1 (5 bases). In germline, CDR1 is KGHSH, CDR2 LQKENI. The CDR3 runs 14 residues. The V end lost 0 bases, the J end lost 3 bases, and 9 bases lay between the germline ends. The CDR3 loop reads CASSPPWGVYEQYF. DNA of the CDR3: TGTGCCAGCTCACCACCTTGGGGCGTCTACGAGCAGTACTTC.

There are a few counts of this clone. One end of the junction fails to match germline, which may point to a read error. This rearrangement joins TRBV4-1 to TRBJ1-2; D is uncertain. CDR1 is MGHRA, CDR2 YSYEKL, per germline. This CDR3 has 14 amino acids. The DNA for the CDR3 is TGCGCCACTACGCCGAAGCCCTTCGGGAAGGCCCAACTCTTC. Amino acids: CATTPKPFGKAQLF.

This chain connects TRBV7-8 to TRBJ2-5; 8 bases map to TRBD1. The J call is uncertain, as TRBJ2-7 better fits the DNA end. CDR1 is SGHVS, CDR2 FQNEAQ, per germline. This CDR3 contains 14 residues. The CDR3 bases are TGTGCCAGCAGCTTAGACAGGGGGGCTTACGAGCAGTACTTC. Protein: CASSLDRGAYEQYF.

V gene TRBV6-1 combines with J gene TRBJ1-3; 8 positions match TRBD1. V shed 4 bases and J 4 bases; nucleotides not matched to a gene: 6. From germline, CDR1 is MNHNS and CDR2 SASEGT. This CDR3 comprises 15 residues. Here the CDR3 reads CASSGKQGVGNTIYF. The CDR3 DNA is TGTGCCAGCAGTGGCAAACAGGGGGTCGGAAACACCATATATTTT.

V usage is TRBV27 and J usage is TRBJ2-7; TRBD1 aligns across 7 bases. With V trimmed by 5 bases and J by 0 bases, 4 bases remained unmatched. The CDR3 spans 14 residues. Germline CDR1 and CDR2: MNHEY and SMNVEV (reference sequence). The CDR3 reads CASSPGTVSYEQYF. The CDR3 DNA follows: TGTGCCAGCAGTCCTGGGACAGTCTCCTACGAGCAGTACTTC.

The genes are TRBV29-1 and TRBJ1-2, with TRBD1 matching 11 bases. Germline V gives CDR1 SQVTM, CDR2 ANQGSEA. The CDR3 has 13 amino acids. V lost 7 bases to trimming and J lost 1 base; unmatched junction nucleotides: 2. CDR3 sequence (DNA): TGCAGCGGGGGGACAGGGGGTAACTATGGCTACACCTTC. This sequence encodes CSGGTGGNYGYTF. The full variable domain, in which reference TRBV29-1 and TRBJ1-2 provide the parts outside the CDR3, is SAVISQKPSRDICQRGTSLTIQCQVDSQVTMMFWYRQQPGQSLTLIATANQGSEATYESGFVIDKFPISRPNLTFSTLTVSNMSPEDSSIYLCSGGTGGNYGYTFGSGTRLTVV.